These 26 T cell receptor beta chains were sequenced from one sample in a study of T cell repertoires in cytomegalovirus infection. TCRdb passed the reads through MiXCR, listing each CDR3 protein once. The sample has around 750,000 distinct CDR3 sequences, about 33% seen once. These receptors lack a known antigen. The sequences come from cultured CD8+ T cells from PBMCs, collected from culture after CMV antigen stimulation. These receptors came from a human donor in good health (CMV status not recorded). Some clones in this sample may be carry-over from other donors' samples.

On this clonotype: One end of the junction is discordant with germline, which a read error may explain. The chain couples TRBV7-6 to TRBJ1-1; 10 nucleotides line up with TRBD1. Germline V gene sequence: CDR1 SGHVS, CDR2 FNYEAQ. There are 14 residues in the CDR3. CDR3 in amino acids: CVSSTRTGGTEAFF. The DNA of the CDR3 is TGTGTCAGCAGCACCCGGACAGGGGGGACTGAAGCTTTCTTT.

This clonotype has just a few counts. The chain recombines TRBV2 with TRBJ2-1; weak D call: TRBD1 (5 bases). Germline loops: CDR1 SNHLY, CDR2 FYNNEI. This CDR3 contains 18 residues. Trimming left V 5 bases short and J 5 bases short, with 25 bases between. The CDR3 protein is CASSLPTVQAPRDNEQFF. The CDR3 coding sequence is TGTGCCAGCAGTCTCCCCACTGTACAGGCCCCTCGGGACAATGAGCAGTTCTTC. Complete variable domain (other parts from reference TRBV2 and TRBJ2-1): EPEVTQTPSHQVTQMGQEVILRCVPISNHLYFYWYRQILGQKVEFLVSFYNNEISEKSEIFDDQFSVERPDGSNFTLKIRSTKLEDSAMYFCASSLPTVQAPRDNEQFFGPGTRLTVL.

The rearrangement links TRBV5-6 to TRBJ2-1, with 7 bases lining up with TRBD1. This CDR3 comprises 12 residues. Germline CDR1 is SGHDT and CDR2 is YYEEEE. The V and J ends lost 5 bases and 10 bases, in that order; junction bases with no gene match: 6. The CDR3 DNA reads TGTGCCAGCAGAAGAACAGGGGTCGAGCAGTTCTTC. This codes for CASRRTGVEQFF.

V gene TRBV6-5 combines with J gene TRBJ2-2; 9 bases match TRBD1. V dropped 5 bases and J dropped 1; count of bases not matched to a gene: 8. The CDR3 covers 17 residues. From germline, CDR1 is MNHEY and CDR2 SVGAGI. The CDR3 spells CASSSPLGQGNTGELFF. In DNA form, the CDR3 reads TGTGCCAGCAGTAGCCCTTTGGGACAGGGGAACACCGGGGAGCTGTTTTTT.

In its sample, this clonotype was seen a few times. V usage is TRBV20-1 and J usage is TRBJ1-5, with D tentatively TRBD1 (6 bases). CDR3 size: 14 residues. V shed 3 bases and J shed 5 bases, with 14 bases lying between them. Germline V gene data show CDR1 as DFQATT and CDR2 as SNEGSKA (reference sequence). The CDR3 is CSARRGTLDQPQHF. The CDR3 DNA sequence: TGCAGTGCTAGGCGCGGGACACTAGATCAGCCCCAGCATTTT.

The chain carries TRBV4-2 and TRBJ2-1; 11 nucleotides align to TRBD2. Looked up from germline, CDR1 is LGHNA and CDR2 is YNFKEQ. This CDR3 has 17 amino acids. V was clipped by 1 base and J by 4 bases; unmatched bases: 6. The CDR3, as DNA: TGTGCCAGCAGCCAAGCGATCGGGACTAGCGGATACAATGAGCAGTTCTTC. Its protein product is CASSQAIGTSGYNEQFF.

This clonotype has a handful of counts. This chain uses TRBV7-2 with TRBJ1-6; TRBD1 matches at 10 bases. In germline, CDR1 is SGHTA, CDR2 FQGNSA. J gave up 7 bases and V 3 bases, and 9 bases lay outside the gene matches. This CDR3 has 17 residues. CDR3: CASSLATWDRGNSPLHF. For the CDR3, the DNA is TGTGCCAGCAGCTTGGCGACGTGGGACAGGGGAAATTCACCCCTCCACTTT.

This chain uses TRBV5-1 with TRBJ2-1, with D tentatively TRBD2 (6 bases). This CDR3 spans 15 amino acids. The germline CDR1 and CDR2 sequences are SGHRS and YFSETQ. The V end lost 4 bases, the J end lost 1 base, and 12 bases lay between the germline ends. CDR3 coding DNA: TGCGCCAGCAGCGCGCCGGGACTGTCCTACAATGAGCAGTTCTTC. It yields the protein CASSAPGLSYNEQFF. Filled out from reference TRBV5-1 and TRBJ2-1, the complete variable domain reads KAGVTQTPRYLIKTRGQQVTLSCSPISGHRSVSWYQQTPGQGLQFLFEYFSETQRNKGNFPGRFSGRQFSNSRSEMNVSTLELGDSALYLCASSAPGLSYNEQFFGPGTRLTVL.

The rearrangement uses TRBV4-1 and TRBJ2-1; D gene unclear. Germline V gives CDR1 MGHRA, CDR2 YSYEKL. V gave up 2 bases and J gave up 5 bases, with 7 bases separating them. The CDR3 is 13 amino acids. The CDR3 sequence: CASSQTTDNEQFF. The CDR3 region has the DNA TGCGCCAGCAGCCAAACGACCGACAATGAGCAGTTCTTC.

In its sample, this clonotype was seen once. The chain recombines TRBV4-2 with TRBJ1-4; D gene uncertain. This CDR3 contains 16 residues. V gave up 1 base and J gave up 3 bases, with 12 bases separating them. Per germline, CDR1 LGHNA and CDR2 YNFKEQ. The CDR3 region is CASSQGELSANEKLFF. DNA of the CDR3: TGTGCCAGCAGCCAAGGGGAGCTCTCGGCTAATGAAAAACTGTTTTTT.

The chain links TRBV2 to TRBJ1-2; 7 bases are shared with TRBD1. The V gene end was trimmed by 6 bases and the J gene end by 4 bases; junction bases not matched to a gene: 11. The germline CDR1 and CDR2 sequences are SNHLY and FYNNEI. The CDR3 length is 15 residues. The chain's CDR3 is CASRDPDREAYGYTF. CDR3 in DNA: TGTGCCAGCAGGGACCCTGACAGGGAGGCCTATGGCTACACCTTC.

This clonotype came up a few times. V usage is TRBV7-9 and J usage is TRBJ1-2; tentative D call: TRBD1 (5 bases). Trimming took off 4 bases at V and 10 bases at J, with 13 bases between the two ends. CDR1 SEHNR and CDR2 FQNEAQ come from the germline V gene (reference sequence). CDR3 size: 12 residues. The CDR3 bases are TGTGCCAGCAGCTCCGCACGGGGCTACTACACCTTC. It is translated as CASSSARGYYTF.

This chain uses TRBV10-3 with TRBJ2-1, with D unresolved. Trimming shortened V by 0 bases and J by 5 bases, and 14 bases separated the two germline ends. The CDR3 sequence is 16 residues long. From germline, CDR1 is ENHRY and CDR2 SYGVKD. The CDR3 region is CAISESGRYRNNEQFF. The CDR3 DNA follows: TGTGCCATCAGTGAGTCCGGGCGCTACCGCAACAATGAGCAGTTCTTC.

Details on this clonotype: The germline gene is not matched at one end of the junction; a read error may be the cause. The chain combines TRBV12-5 with TRBJ1-1, with D unclear. This CDR3 has 16 residues. Germline-derived CDR1 and CDR2 are LGHNT and FRNRAP. The CDR3 region is CASGFGTETMNTEVFF. As DNA, the CDR3 is TGTGCTAGTGGCTTTGGTACTGAGACAATGAACACTGAAGTTTTCTTT.

The CDR3 DNA reads as TGTGCCAGCACCCCTACTAGCTCTAGGGAGACCCAGTACTTC. This encodes CASTPTSSRETQYF. V is TRBV7-9 and J is TRBJ2-5, with D possibly TRBD2 on 6 matching bases. Trimming removed 7 bases from V and 5 bases from J, with 17 bases in between. CDR3 length equals 14 residues. CDR1 is SEHNR, CDR2 FQNEAQ, per germline (reference sequence). The whole variable domain, filled in from reference TRBV7-9 and TRBJ2-5, reads DTGVSQNPRHKITKRGQNVTFRCDPISEHNRLYWYRQTLGQGPEFLTYFQNEAQLEKSRLLSDRFSAERPKGSFSTLEIQRTEQGDSAMYLCASTPTSSRETQYFGPGTRLLVL.

The chain couples TRBV7-8 to TRBJ2-2; D may be TRBD1 (5 bases). The CDR3 contains 16 residues. V was cut by 4 bases and J by 5 bases, with 17 bases left in between. Germline loops: CDR1 SGHVS, CDR2 FQNEAQ. CDR3 region: CASSYEDLRVTGELFF. The CDR3 DNA follows: TGTGCCAGCAGCTACGAGGATCTCAGGGTGACCGGGGAGCTGTTTTTT. Complete variable domain (other parts from reference TRBV7-8 and TRBJ2-2): GAGVSQSPRYKVAKRGQDVALRCDPISGHVSLFWYQQALGQGPEFLTYFQNEAQLDKSGLPSDRFFAERPEGSVSTLKIQRTQQEDSAVYLCASSYEDLRVTGELFFGEGSRLTVL.

The V call is TRBV12-3 or TRBV12-4, the J call TRBJ2-3; a weak D match, TRBD2 (6 bases). Deletions cut 6 bases from V and 2 bases from J, with 21 bases between. The CDR3 sequence is 17 residues long. This CDR3 reads CASSPPGTGFITDTQYF. In nucleotides, the CDR3 is TGTGCCAGCAGCCCTCCCGGGACTGGTTTTATCACAGATACGCAGTATTTT.

This clonotype was seen a single time. Compared with germline, one end of the junction differs, possibly owing to a read error. The V gene is TRBV7-9, the J gene TRBJ2-3; the match to TRBD1 covers 7 bases. The length of the CDR3 is 16 residues. Looked up from germline, CDR1 is SEHNR and CDR2 is FQNEAQ (reference sequence). The CDR3 protein is CASSSLDRRSIDTQYF. The CDR3 DNA reads as TGTGCCAGCAGCTCCCTGGACAGGCGAAGCATAGATACGCAGTATTTT.

The rearrangement uses TRBV7-9 and TRBJ2-7, with D unclear. V was trimmed by 1 base and J by 5 bases, leaving 9 bases between them. CDR1 SEHNR and CDR2 FQNEAQ come from the germline V gene (reference sequence). The CDR3 is made up of 13 amino acids. CDR3 coding DNA: TGTGCCAGCAGCTTAGTGGGGTACCACGAGCAGTACTTC. Its translation: CASSLVGYHEQYF.

At least ten counts were recorded for this clonotype. V is TRBV12-3 or TRBV12-4 and J is TRBJ1-4, with D hard to call. The V end lost 7 bases, the J end lost 7 bases, and 10 bases lay between the germline ends. This CDR3 has 12 residues. CDR3 coding DNA: TGTGCCAGCAAGGGCGGTGGTGAAAAACTGTTTTTT. This codes for CASKGGGEKLFF.

This clonotype was seen only a few times. V is TRBV12-3 or TRBV12-4 and J is TRBJ2-5, with D perhaps being TRBD1 or TRBD2 (7 bases each). This CDR3 comprises 13 residues. V was shortened by 5 bases and J by 10 bases, with 17 bases between the two germline ends. CDR3 nucleotides: TGTGCCAGCAGTACCCGGGCAGGGGGGGTCCAGTACTTC. Encoded protein: CASSTRAGGVQYF.

This clonotype was detected ten times or more. The V gene is TRBV3-1, the J gene TRBJ1-4; possible D gene TRBD1, 5 bases. CDR1 and CDR2 from the germline V gene are LGHDT and YNNKEL (reference sequence). CDR3 length equals 15 residues. Trimming stripped 6 bases from V and 0 bases from J, with 11 bases between. CDR3 nucleotides: TGTGCCAGCAGTCACAGACAGCCAACTAATGAAAAACTGTTTTTT. It specifies CASSHRQPTNEKLFF.

The genes are TRBV4-3 and TRBJ2-5; D perhaps matches TRBD2 (5 bases). V was shortened by 3 bases and J by 3 bases, with 14 bases between the two germline ends. Germline V lookup: CDR1 LGHNA, CDR2 YSLEER. CDR3 length: 15 amino acids. The CDR3, as DNA: TGCGCCAGCAGCCAGGGAATTAGCGACGAAGAGACCCAGTACTTC. Translating gives CASSQGISDEETQYF.

This clonotype appeared a few times. V is TRBV2 and J is TRBJ1-5; D gene ambiguous. CDR1 is SNHLY and CDR2 is FYNNEI in the germline V gene. The CDR3 sequence is 12 residues long. Trimming took 6 bases from V and 7 from J, leaving 10 bases between them. This CDR3 reads CASRAGPQPQHF. In DNA, the CDR3 is TGTGCCAGCAGGGCGGGCCCGCAGCCCCAGCATTTT.

V is TRBV12-3 or TRBV12-4 and J is TRBJ1-4; the D gene is possibly TRBD1 (6 bases). The V end was cut by 2 bases, the J end by 6 bases, with 16 bases between. This CDR3 has 16 residues. The CDR3 loop reads CASSLFGGQPHEKLFF. CDR3 coding DNA: TGTGCCAGCAGTTTATTCGGAGGACAGCCCCATGAAAAACTGTTTTTT.

The V call is TRBV5-1, the J call TRBJ2-1; 8 nucleotides align to TRBD1. The CDR3 covers 16 residues. Germline CDR1 SGHRS, CDR2 YFSETQ. The V and J ends lost 2 bases and 8 bases, in that order; junction bases with no gene match: 12. CDR3 region: CASSFRTQGAPDEQFF. CDR3 sequence (DNA): TGCGCCAGCAGCTTTAGGACCCAGGGGGCGCCGGATGAGCAGTTCTTC. Combining the CDR3 with reference TRBV5-1 and TRBJ2-1 gives the whole variable domain KAGVTQTPRYLIKTRGQQVTLSCSPISGHRSVSWYQQTPGQGLQFLFEYFSETQRNKGNFPGRFSGRQFSNSRSEMNVSTLELGDSALYLCASSFRTQGAPDEQFFGPGTRLTVL.